The clone carrying this T cell receptor beta chain was recorded a few times. The data belong to a study of blood T cell repertoires in COVID-19. Looked up from germline, CDR1 is KGHSH and CDR2 is LQKENI. The CDR3 is 14 residues long. V lost 3 bases and J lost 4, with 10 bases in between. Methods used by the authors: Nucleated cell counts were estimated from reference gene primer amplification. The repertoire was sequenced with immunoSEQ multiplex PCR; TCRdb's copy has only in-frame clones and lacks some. V, J and clone size were drawn from that table, and D and trimming were deduced from the DNA. The sample holds roughly 250,000 clones; about 85% are singletons and the top ten take 0.98%.

This TCR came from a man in his forties with acute or convalescent COVID-19. This rearrangement joins TRBV18 to TRBJ1-3; no clear D. Sequencing input: peripheral blood. The CDR3 protein is CASSPDTGGNTIYF. In nucleotides, the CDR3 is TGTGCCAGCTCACCCGACACTGGGGGAAACACCATATATTTT.